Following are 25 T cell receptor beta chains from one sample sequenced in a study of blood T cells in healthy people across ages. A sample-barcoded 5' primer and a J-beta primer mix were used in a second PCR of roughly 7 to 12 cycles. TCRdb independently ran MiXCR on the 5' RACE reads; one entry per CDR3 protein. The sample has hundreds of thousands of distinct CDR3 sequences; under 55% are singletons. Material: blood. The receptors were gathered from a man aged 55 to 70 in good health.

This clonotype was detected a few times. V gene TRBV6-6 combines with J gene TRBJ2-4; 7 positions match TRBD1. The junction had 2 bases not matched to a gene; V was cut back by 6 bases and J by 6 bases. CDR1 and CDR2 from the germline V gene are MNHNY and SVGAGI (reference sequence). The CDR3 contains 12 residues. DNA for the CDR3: TGTGCCAGCAGCGCAGGGGGAAACATTCAGTACTTC. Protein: CASSAGGNIQYF.

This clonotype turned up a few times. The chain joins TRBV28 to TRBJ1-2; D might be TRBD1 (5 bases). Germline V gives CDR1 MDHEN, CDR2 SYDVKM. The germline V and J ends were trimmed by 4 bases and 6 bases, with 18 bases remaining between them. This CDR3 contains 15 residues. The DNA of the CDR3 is TGTGCCAGCAGTTACCCCGGGGACGCGAAGGATGGCTACACCTTC. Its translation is CASSYPGDAKDGYTF.

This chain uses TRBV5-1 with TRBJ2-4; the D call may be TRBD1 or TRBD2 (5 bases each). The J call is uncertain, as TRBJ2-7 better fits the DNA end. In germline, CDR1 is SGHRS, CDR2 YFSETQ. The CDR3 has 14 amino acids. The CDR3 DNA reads TGCGCCAGCAGCCCGGGGACGGTAAATTACGAGCAGTACTTC. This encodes CASSPGTVNYEQYF.

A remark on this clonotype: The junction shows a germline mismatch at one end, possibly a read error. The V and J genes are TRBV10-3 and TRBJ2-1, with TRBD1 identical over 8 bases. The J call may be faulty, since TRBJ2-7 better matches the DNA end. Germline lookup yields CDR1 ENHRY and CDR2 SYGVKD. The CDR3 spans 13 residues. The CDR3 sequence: CTILGQGGYEQYF. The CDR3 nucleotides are TGTACCATCTTAGGACAGGGTGGATACGAGCAGTACTTC.

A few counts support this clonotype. In nucleotides, the CDR3 is TGCAGCGTTGGACAGGGGCGAGATACGCAGTATTTT. Translation gives CSVGQGRDTQYF. J is TRBJ2-3 and V is TRBV29-1; 8 nucleotides match TRBD1. Germline trimming cut 4 bases from V and 5 bases from J; bases unmatched to any gene: 2. Germline loops: CDR1 SQVTM, CDR2 ANQGSEA. This CDR3 is 12 amino acids long.

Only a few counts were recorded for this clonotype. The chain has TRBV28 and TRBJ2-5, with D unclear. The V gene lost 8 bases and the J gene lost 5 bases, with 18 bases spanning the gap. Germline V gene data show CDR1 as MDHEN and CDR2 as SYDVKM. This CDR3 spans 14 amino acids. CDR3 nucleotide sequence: TGTGCCAGCTCCTCCCGGGCCTCGGATGAGACCCAGTACTTC. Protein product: CASSSRASDETQYF.

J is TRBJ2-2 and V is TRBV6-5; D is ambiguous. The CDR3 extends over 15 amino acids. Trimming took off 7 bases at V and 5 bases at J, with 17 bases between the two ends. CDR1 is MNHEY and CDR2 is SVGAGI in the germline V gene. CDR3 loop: CASINRGERTGELFF. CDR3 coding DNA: TGTGCCAGCATTAACCGCGGTGAAAGGACCGGGGAGCTGTTTTTT.

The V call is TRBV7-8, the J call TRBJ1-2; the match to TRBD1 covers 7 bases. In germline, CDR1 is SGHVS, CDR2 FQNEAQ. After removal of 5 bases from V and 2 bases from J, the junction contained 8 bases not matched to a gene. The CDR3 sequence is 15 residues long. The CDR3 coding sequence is TGTGCCAGCAGCCCAGGGGGGGCGACAAACTATGGCTACACCTTC. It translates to CASSPGGATNYGYTF.

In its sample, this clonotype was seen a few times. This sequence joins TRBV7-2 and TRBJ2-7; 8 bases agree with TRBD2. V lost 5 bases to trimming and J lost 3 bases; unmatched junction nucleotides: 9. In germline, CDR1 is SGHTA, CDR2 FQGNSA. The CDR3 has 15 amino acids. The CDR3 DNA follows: TGTGCCAGCAGCCTATACTCGGGGGGGCTCTACGAGCAGTACTTC. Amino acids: CASSLYSGGLYEQYF.

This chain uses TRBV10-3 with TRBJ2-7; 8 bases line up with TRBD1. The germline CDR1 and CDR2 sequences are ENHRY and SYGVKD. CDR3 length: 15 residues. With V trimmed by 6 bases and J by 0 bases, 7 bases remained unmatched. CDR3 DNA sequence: TGTGCCATCAGCCCCCCCGGGACAGGCTCCTACGAGCAGTACTTC. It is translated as CAISPPGTGSYEQYF.

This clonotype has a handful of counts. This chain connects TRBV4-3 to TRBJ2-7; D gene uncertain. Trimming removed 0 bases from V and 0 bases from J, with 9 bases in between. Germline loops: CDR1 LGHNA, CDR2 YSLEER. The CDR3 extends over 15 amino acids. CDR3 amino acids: CASSQEYPNSYEQYF. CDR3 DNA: TGCGCCAGCAGCCAAGAGTACCCGAACTCCTACGAGCAGTACTTC.

CDR3 in amino acids: CASRSLADSYEQYF. The CDR3 nucleotides are TGCGCCAGCAGATCCTTGGCAGACTCCTACGAGCAGTACTTC. The V gene is TRBV5-1, the J gene TRBJ2-7; the D is unclear. The CDR3 extends over 14 amino acids. Trimming shortened V by 5 bases and J by 0 bases, and 12 bases separated the two germline ends. Germline values: CDR1 SGHRS, CDR2 YFSETQ.

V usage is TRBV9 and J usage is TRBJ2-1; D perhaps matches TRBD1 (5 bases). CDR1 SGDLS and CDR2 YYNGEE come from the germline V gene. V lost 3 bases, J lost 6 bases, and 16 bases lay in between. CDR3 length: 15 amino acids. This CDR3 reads CASSAFQGPANEQFF. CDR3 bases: TGTGCCAGCAGCGCATTTCAGGGCCCCGCCAATGAGCAGTTCTTC.

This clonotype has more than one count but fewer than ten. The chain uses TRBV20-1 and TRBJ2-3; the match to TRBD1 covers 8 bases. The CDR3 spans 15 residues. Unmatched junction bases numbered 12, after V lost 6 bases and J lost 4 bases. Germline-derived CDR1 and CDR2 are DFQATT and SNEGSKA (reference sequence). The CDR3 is CSATARQGPADTQYF. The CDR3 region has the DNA TGCAGTGCCACCGCCCGACAGGGGCCCGCAGATACGCAGTATTTT.

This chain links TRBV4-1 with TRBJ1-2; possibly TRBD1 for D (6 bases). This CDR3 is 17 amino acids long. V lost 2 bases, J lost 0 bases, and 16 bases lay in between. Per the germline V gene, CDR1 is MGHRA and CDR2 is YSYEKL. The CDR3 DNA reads TGCGCCAGCAGCCAATCGGGCGACAGGACATCTAACTATGGCTACACCTTC. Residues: CASSQSGDRTSNYGYTF.

CDR3 nucleotide sequence: TGCAGTGCTAGAGATGGGGGCGGCGGTAGGAATGAGCAGTTCTTC. Protein sequence: CSARDGGGGRNEQFF. V and J are TRBV20-1 and TRBJ2-1; a weak D match, TRBD1 (6 bases). The CDR3 is 15 residues long. V was pared by 0 bases and J by 7 bases, with 16 bases between. The germline V gene encodes CDR1 DFQATT and CDR2 SNEGSKA (reference sequence).

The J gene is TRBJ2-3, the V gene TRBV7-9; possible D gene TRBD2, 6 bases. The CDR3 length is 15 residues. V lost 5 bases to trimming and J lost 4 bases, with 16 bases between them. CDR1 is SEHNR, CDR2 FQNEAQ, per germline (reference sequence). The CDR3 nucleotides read TGTGCCAGCAGCCCTGGGGGTCTAGCGCCAGATACGCAGTATTTT. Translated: CASSPGGLAPDTQYF.

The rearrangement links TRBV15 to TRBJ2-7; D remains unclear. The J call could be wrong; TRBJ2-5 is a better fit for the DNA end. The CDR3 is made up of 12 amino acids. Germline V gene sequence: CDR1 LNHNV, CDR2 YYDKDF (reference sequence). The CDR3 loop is CATSSLRRTQYF. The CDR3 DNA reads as TGTGCCACCAGCAGCCTCCGGCGGACCCAGTACTTC.

CDR3 amino acids: CASSPTGLYNEQYF. The DNA for the CDR3 is TGTGCCAGCAGCCCCACAGGGCTCTACAATGAGCAGTACTTC. This chain links TRBV3-1 with TRBJ2-7; possibly TRBD1 for D (6 bases). The germline V gene has CDR1 LGHDT and CDR2 YNNKEL (reference sequence). This CDR3 comprises 14 residues. The V end was cut by 4 bases, the J end by 7 bases, with 17 bases between.

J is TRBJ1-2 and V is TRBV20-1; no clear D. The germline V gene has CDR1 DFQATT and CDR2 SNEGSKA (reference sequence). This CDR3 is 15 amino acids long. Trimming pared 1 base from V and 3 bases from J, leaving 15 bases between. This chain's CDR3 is CSARAIPDNYYGYTF. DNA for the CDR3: TGCAGTGCTAGAGCAATCCCTGACAACTACTATGGCTACACCTTC.

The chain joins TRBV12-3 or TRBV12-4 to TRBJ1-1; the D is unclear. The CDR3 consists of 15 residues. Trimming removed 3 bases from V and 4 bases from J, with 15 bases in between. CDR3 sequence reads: CASSFALGSSTEAFF. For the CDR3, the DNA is TGTGCCAGCAGTTTTGCGCTTGGGTCGTCCACTGAAGCTTTCTTT.

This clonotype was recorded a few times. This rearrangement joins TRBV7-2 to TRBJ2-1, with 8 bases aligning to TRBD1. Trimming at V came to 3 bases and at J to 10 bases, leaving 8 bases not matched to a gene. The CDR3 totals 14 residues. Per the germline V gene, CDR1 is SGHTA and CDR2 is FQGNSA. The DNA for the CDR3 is TGTGCCAGCAGCTTCGCGACAGGGGCGGCAGAGCAGTTCTTC. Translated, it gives CASSFATGAAEQFF.

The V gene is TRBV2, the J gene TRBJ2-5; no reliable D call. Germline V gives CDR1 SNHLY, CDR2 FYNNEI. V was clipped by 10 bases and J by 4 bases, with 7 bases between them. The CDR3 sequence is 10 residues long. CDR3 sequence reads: CATLRETQYF. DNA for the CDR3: TGTGCCACCCTCAGAGAGACCCAGTACTTC.

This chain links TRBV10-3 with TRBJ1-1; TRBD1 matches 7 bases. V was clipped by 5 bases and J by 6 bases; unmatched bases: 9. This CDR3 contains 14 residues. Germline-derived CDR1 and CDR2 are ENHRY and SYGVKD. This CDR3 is CAISTIQGRAEAFF. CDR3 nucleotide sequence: TGTGCCATCAGTACGATACAGGGGCGGGCTGAAGCTTTCTTT.

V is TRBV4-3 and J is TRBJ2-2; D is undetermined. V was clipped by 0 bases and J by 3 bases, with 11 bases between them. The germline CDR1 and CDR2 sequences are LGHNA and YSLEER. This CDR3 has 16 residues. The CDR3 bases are TGCGCCAGCAGCCAAGATATACAGTCCCACACCGGGGAGCTGTTTTTT. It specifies CASSQDIQSHTGELFF.